The rows below give T cell receptor beta chains drawn from one sample of a study of siplizumab effects on memory and regulatory T cells. Sequencing used immunoSEQ multiplex PCR; TCRdb keeps in-frame clones, though not all of them. The profile covers over 90,000 clones, with roughly 92% appearing a single time and roughly 1.1% taken by the ten largest. Source material: CD4+ T cells sorted from blood. Every receptor here comes from a human donor in good health. Each CDR3 is given with its conserved first and last residue. D genes are given only for firm matches. Clone size is not always given. Where it is, it says once, few, many or a class for expanded clones.

size	V	J	D	CDR3	DNA
-	TRBV15	TRBJ2-7	-	CATSDWPLASEQYF	TGTGCCACCAGCGATTGGCCGTTGGCGTCCGAGCAGTACTTC
-	TRBV28	TRBJ2-7	-	CASSLTGPSEQYF	TGTGCCAGCAGTTTAACAGGGCCCTCCGAGCAGTACTTC
-	TRBV19	TRBJ2-7	TRBD1	CASSSGTGGREQYF	TGTGCCAGTAGTTCCGGGACAGGGGGCCGCGAGCAGTACTTC
-	TRBV28	TRBJ2-6	-	CASSLGGSGANVLTF	TGTGCCAGCAGTTTAGGGGGGTCTGGGGCCAACGTCCTGACTTTC
-	TRBV10-3	TRBJ2-1	TRBD1	CAISYRDSDNEQFF	TGTGCCATCAGTTACCGGGACAGCGACAATGAGCAGTTCTTC
-	TRBV2	TRBJ2-7	TRBD2	CASSVGLAGTYYEQYF	TGTGCCAGCAGTGTAGGCCTAGCGGGAACATACTACGAGCAGTACTTC
-	TRBV6-5	TRBJ1-1	-	CASGRISEAFF	TGTGCCAGCGGGAGAATTAGCGAAGCTTTCTTT
-	TRBV19	TRBJ1-5	TRBD1	CASSPGQGGQPQHF	TGTGCCAGTAGTCCGGGACAGGGCGGCCAGCCCCAGCATTTT
-	TRBV10-1	TRBJ2-7	-	CASSAGRAEGEQYF	TGCGCCAGCAGTGCGGGCAGGGCCGAGGGGGAGCAGTACTTC
-	TRBV11-2	TRBJ2-7	-	CASSQQGVLSSYEQYF	TGTGCCAGCAGCCAGCAAGGTGTCCTTAGCTCCTACGAGCAGTACTTC
-	TRBV19	TRBJ2-7	-	CASSSPPTYEQYF	TGTGCCAGTAGTAGCCCCCCAACCTACGAGCAGTACTTC
once	TRBV29-1	TRBJ2-7	-	CSVGRSNGYEQYF	TGCAGCGTTGGACGGTCAAACGGATACGAGCAGTACTTC
-	TRBV7-3	TRBJ2-7	-	CASSLGGAVDEQYF	TGTGCCAGCAGCTTAGGGGGGGCTGTGGACGAGCAGTACTTC
-	TRBV27	TRBJ2-5	-	CASSRQMVGETQYF	TGTGCCAGCAGCCGGCAGATGGTAGGCGAGACCCAGTACTTC
-	TRBV28	TRBJ2-3	-	CASSLLANQDTQYF	TGTGCCAGCAGTTTACTCGCAAACCAAGATACGCAGTATTTT
-	TRBV6-6	TRBJ1-1	-	CASSTVGPQSSEAFF	TGTGCCAGCAGTACCGTCGGGCCACAGAGTAGTGAAGCTTTCTTT
few	TRBV7-2	TRBJ2-5	TRBD1	CASSLNQGAQIGETQYF	TGTGCCAGCAGCTTAAATCAGGGGGCGCAAATTGGCGAGACCCAGTACTTC
-	TRBV7-8	TRBJ2-2	-	CASRAGGTNTGELFF	TGTGCCAGCAGAGCCGGGGGAACGAACACCGGGGAGCTGTTTTTT
-	TRBV11-3	TRBJ1-1	TRBD1	CASSLTTGTGNTEAFF	TGTGCCAGCAGCTTAACGACAGGGACGGGGAACACTGAAGCTTTCTTT
-	TRBV18	TRBJ1-2	-	CASSQGGNYGYTF	TGTGCCAGCTCACAGGGTGGAAATTATGGCTACACCTTC
-	TRBV7-2	TRBJ2-2	-	CASSFLNTGELFF	TGTGCCAGCAGCTTTCTTAACACCGGGGAGCTGTTTTTT
-	TRBV9	TRBJ1-3	-	CASSVDSGNTIYF	TGTGCCAGCAGCGTAGACTCTGGAAACACCATATATTTT
-	TRBV14	TRBJ2-4	-	CASSQDHGKAKNIQYF	TGTGCCAGCAGCCAAGATCATGGGAAAGCCAAAAACATTCAGTACTTC
once	TRBV9	TRBJ2-7	-	CASSVGTQAYEQYF	TGTGCCAGCAGCGTAGGGACACAAGCCTACGAGCAGTACTTC
-	TRBV6-1	TRBJ2-1	TRBD1	CASSPDRKFEQFF	TGTGCCAGCTCCCCGGACAGGAAGTTTGAGCAGTTCTTC
-	TRBV28	TRBJ2-1	TRBD1	CASSGVGQVRYNEQFF	TGTGCCAGCAGTGGAGTTGGACAGGTTAGGTACAATGAGCAGTTCTTC
-	TRBV30	TRBJ1-1	TRBD1	CAWSTDGTGLSFF	TGTGCCTGGAGTACCGACGGGACAGGGTTATCTTTCTTT
-	TRBV7-2	TRBJ1-4	-	CASSLGRRGSEKLFF	TGTGCCAGCAGCTTAGGGCGGCGGGGGAGTGAAAAACTGTTTTTT
few	TRBV2	TRBJ1-2	TRBD1	CASSEVRGQEGYTF	TGTGCCAGCAGTGAGGTTAGGGGGCAGGAAGGCTACACCTTC
few	TRBV5-6	TRBJ1-2	-	CASSFSMGGYTF	TGTGCCAGCAGCTTTAGTATGGGGGGCTACACCTTC
-	TRBV2	TRBJ1-5	-	CASSVMGTVQPQHF	TGTGCCAGCAGTGTTATGGGGACCGTTCAGCCCCAGCATTTT
-	TRBV29-1	TRBJ2-7	-	CSVEGWLGEQYF	TGCAGCGTTGAAGGCTGGTTAGGGGAGCAGTACTTC
-	TRBV5-1	TRBJ2-5	-	CASSLHLRGETQYF	TGCGCCAGCAGCTTGCATCTACGGGGCGAGACCCAGTACTTC
few	TRBV11-2	TRBJ2-4	-	CASSLRGARGKNIQYF	TGTGCCAGCAGCTTACGGGGGGCGAGGGGAAAAAACATTCAGTACTTC
-	TRBV7-9	TRBJ1-1	-	CASSLNANTEAFF	TGTGCCAGCAGCTTAAATGCGAACACTGAAGCTTTCTTT
-	TRBV5-1	TRBJ2-3	-	CASSPSGGMRGTDTQYF	TGCGCCAGCAGCCCGTCGGGGGGCATGAGGGGCACAGATACGCAGTATTTT
-	TRBV9	TRBJ2-1	-	CASSPEGTYYNEQFF	TGTGCCAGCAGCCCCGAGGGCACATACTACAATGAGCAGTTCTTC
-	TRBV7-9	TRBJ2-2	-	CASNRGRLAGNTGELFF	TGTGCCAGCAACAGGGGGCGGCTAGCGGGAAACACCGGGGAGCTGTTTTTT
-	TRBV6-6	TRBJ1-2	-	CASTAGFFGYTF	TGTGCCAGCACTGCAGGGTTCTTCGGCTACACCTTC
-	TRBV23-1	TRBJ2-3	TRBD2	CASPAGVDTQYF	TGCGCCAGCCCAGCGGGGGTAGATACGCAGTATTTT
-	TRBV6-5	TRBJ2-1	TRBD2	CASSIGTSGDNEQFF	TGTGCCAGCAGTATCGGGACTAGCGGAGACAATGAGCAGTTCTTC
-	TRBV7-2	TRBJ2-5	TRBD2	CASSFRGRRETQYF	TGTGCCAGCAGCTTCCGCGGGAGGAGAGAGACCCAGTACTTC
-	TRBV7-2	TRBJ2-1	-	CASSAPGAFF	TGTGCCAGCAGCGCCCCTGGGGCGTTCTTC